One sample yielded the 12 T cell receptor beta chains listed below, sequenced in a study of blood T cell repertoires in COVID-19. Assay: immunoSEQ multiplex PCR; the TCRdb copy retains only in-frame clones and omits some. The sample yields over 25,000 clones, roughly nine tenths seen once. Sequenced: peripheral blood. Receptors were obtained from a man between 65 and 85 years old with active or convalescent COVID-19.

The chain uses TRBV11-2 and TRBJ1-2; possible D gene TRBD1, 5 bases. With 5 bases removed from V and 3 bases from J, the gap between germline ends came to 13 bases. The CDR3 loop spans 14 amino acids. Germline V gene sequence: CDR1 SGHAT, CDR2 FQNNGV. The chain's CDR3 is CASSPFDRDYGYTF. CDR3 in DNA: TGTGCCAGCAGCCCTTTCGACAGAGACTATGGCTACACCTTC.

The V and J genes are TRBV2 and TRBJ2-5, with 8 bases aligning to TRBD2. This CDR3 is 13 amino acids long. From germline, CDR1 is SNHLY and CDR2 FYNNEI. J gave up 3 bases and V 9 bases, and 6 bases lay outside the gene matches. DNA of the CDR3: TGTGCCAGTTTAGCGGGGACGAAAGAGACCCAGTACTTC. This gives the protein CASLAGTKETQYF. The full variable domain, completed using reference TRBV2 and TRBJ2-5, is EPEVTQTPSHQVTQMGQEVILRCVPISNHLYFYWYRQILGQKVEFLVSFYNNEISEKSEIFDDQFSVERPDGSNFTLKIRSTKLEDSAMYFCASLAGTKETQYFGPGTRLLVL.

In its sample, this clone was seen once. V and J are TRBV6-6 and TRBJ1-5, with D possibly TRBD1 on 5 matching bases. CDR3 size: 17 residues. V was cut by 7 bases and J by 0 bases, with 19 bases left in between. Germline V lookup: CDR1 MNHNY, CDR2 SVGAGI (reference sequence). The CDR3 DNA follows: TGTGCCAGCAATCGAGAAGGCAGACAGAATAGCAATCAGCCCCAGCATTTT. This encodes CASNREGRQNSNQPQHF.

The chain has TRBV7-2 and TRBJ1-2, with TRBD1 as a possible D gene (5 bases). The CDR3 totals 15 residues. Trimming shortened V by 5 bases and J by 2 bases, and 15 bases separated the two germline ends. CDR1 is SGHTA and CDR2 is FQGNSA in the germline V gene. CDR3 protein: CASSPNLGGNYGYTF. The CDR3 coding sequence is TGTGCCAGCAGCCCTAATTTGGGGGGGAACTATGGCTACACCTTC.

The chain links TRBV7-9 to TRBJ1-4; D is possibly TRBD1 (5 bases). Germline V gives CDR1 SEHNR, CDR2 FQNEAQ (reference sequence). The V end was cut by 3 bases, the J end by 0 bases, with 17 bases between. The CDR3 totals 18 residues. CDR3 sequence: CASSFPTRTSPTNEKLFF. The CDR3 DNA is TGTGCCAGCAGCTTCCCCACCCGGACATCCCCAACTAATGAAAAACTGTTTTTT. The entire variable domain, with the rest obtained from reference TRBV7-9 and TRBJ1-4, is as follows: DTGVSQNPRHKITKRGQNVTFRCDPISEHNRLYWYRQTLGQGPEFLTYFQNEAQLEKSRLLSDRFSAERPKGSFSTLEIQRTEQGDSAMYLCASSFPTRTSPTNEKLFFGSGTQLSVL.

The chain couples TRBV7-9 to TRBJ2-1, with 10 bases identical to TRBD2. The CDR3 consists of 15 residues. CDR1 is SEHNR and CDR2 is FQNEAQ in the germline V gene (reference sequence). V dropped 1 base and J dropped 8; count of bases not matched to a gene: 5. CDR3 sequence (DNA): TGTGCCAGCAGCTTAGGGCTAGCGGGAGTGGATGAGCAGTTCTTC. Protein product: CASSLGLAGVDEQFF.

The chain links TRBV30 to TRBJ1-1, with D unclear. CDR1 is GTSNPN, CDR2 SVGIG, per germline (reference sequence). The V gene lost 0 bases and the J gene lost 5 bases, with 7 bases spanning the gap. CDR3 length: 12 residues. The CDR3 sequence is CAWSVARTEAFF. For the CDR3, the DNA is TGTGCCTGGAGTGTAGCCAGGACTGAAGCTTTCTTT.

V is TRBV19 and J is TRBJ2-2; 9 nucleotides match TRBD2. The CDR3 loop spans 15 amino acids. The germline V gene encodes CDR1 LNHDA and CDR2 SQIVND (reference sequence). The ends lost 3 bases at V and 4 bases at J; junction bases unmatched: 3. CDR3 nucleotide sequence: TGTGCCAGTAGTATCCAACTAGCGGGCACCGGGGAGCTGTTTTTT. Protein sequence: CASSIQLAGTGELFF.

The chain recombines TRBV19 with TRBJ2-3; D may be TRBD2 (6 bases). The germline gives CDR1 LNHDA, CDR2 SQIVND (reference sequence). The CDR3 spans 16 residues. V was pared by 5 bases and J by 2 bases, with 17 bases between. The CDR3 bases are TGTGCCAGTAGTCCCCTCCCGGGGCGGGACACAGATACGCAGTATTTT. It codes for CASSPLPGRDTDTQYF. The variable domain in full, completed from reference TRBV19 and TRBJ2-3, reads DGGITQSPKYLFRKEGQNVTLSCEQNLNHDAMYWYRQDPGQGLRLIYYSQIVNDFQKGDIAEGYSVSREKKESFPLTVTSAQKNPTAFYLCASSPLPGRDTDTQYFGPGTRLTVL.

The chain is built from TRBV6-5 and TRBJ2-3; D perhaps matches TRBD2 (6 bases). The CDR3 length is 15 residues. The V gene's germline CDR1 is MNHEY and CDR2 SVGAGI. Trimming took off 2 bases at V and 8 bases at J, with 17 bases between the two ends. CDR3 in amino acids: CASSYLGEGRGTQYF. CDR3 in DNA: TGTGCCAGCAGTTACCTGGGCGAGGGGCGGGGTACGCAGTATTTT.

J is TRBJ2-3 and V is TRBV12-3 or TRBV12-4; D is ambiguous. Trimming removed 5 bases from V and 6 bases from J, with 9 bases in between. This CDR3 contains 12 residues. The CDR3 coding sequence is TGTGCCAGCAGTCCTCTATTGGATACGCAGTATTTT. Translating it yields CASSPLLDTQYF.

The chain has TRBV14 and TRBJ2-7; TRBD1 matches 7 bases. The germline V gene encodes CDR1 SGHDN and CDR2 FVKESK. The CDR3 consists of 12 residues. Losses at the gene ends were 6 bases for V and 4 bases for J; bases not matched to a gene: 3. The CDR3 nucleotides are TGTGCCAGCAGTCCACAGGGGTACGAGCAGTACTTC. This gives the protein CASSPQGYEQYF. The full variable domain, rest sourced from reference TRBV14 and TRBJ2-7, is EAGVTQFPSHSVIEKGQTVTLRCDPISGHDNLYWYRRVMGKEIKFLLHFVKESKQDESGMPNNRFLAERTGGTYSTLKVQPAELEDSGVYFCASSPQGYEQYFGPGTRLTVT.